The T cell receptor beta chain described here comes from a study of a mutant IDH1 vaccine in newly diagnosed glioma. Study at large: The sex distribution of treated patients was about 62% male and about 38% female, with a mean age of 40.4 years. Former treatment meant radiotherapy, temozolomide, or both; the majority had gotten both.

Germline loops: CDR1 SGHAT, CDR2 FQNNGV. The CDR3 contains 12 residues. V lost 2 bases and J lost 6, with 8 bases in between. TCRdb keeps only in-frame clones here, not all; method: immunoSEQ multiplex PCR. Of nearly 70,000 clones detected, around 79% appear once; the ten largest clones hold roughly 8%. Time point meaning: baseline, week 1 (first vaccination visit). Regarding treatment: pre-vaccination baseline after standard-of-care therapy. This clonotype originated in a man aged 45-65 years with glioma. The sample in question was PBMCs, obtained from a glioma patient treated with radiotherapy, temozolomide or both. This chain uses TRBV11-2 with TRBJ2-7; D is undetermined. The CDR3 DNA follows: TGTGCCAGCAGCTTAAGTGGGGTCGAGCAGTACTTC. Translated: CASSLSGVEQYF.